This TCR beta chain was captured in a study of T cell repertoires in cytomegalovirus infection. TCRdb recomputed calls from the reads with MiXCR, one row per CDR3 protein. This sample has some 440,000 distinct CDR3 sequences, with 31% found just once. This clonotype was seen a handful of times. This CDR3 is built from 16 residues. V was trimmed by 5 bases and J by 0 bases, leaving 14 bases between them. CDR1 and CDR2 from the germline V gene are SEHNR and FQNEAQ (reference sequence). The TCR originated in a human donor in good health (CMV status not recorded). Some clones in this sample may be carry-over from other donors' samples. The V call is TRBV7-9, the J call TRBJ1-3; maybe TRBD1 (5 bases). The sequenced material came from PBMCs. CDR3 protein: CASSKAPGISGNTIYF. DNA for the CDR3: TGTGCCAGCAGCAAAGCTCCAGGGATCTCTGGAAACACCATATATTTT.